One and the same sample provided the 22 T cell receptor beta chains below, sequenced in a study of OX40 agonist ivuxolimab in advanced cancers. The data were produced by immunoSEQ multiplex PCR, yet TCRdb's version contains in-frame clones alone and is incomplete. The repertoire consists of approximately 55,000 clones, with more than 75% occurring once and the leading ten covering around 15%. Sample: CD4+ or CD8+ T cells sorted from blood, taken in a trial of the OX40 agonist ivuxolimab. These receptors all come from an adult with an advanced solid tumor such as melanoma, head and neck, liver or kidney cancer.

The rearrangement uses TRBV28 and TRBJ1-5; D is unresolved. Trimming cost V 1 base and J 0 bases, with 10 bases left between them. Germline V gene sequence: CDR1 MDHEN, CDR2 SYDVKM. There are 16 residues in the CDR3. This CDR3 reads CASSLSAITSNQPQHF. The CDR3 DNA reads as TGTGCCAGCAGTTTATCAGCGATAACTAGCAATCAGCCCCAGCATTTT.

The V gene is TRBV4-2, the J gene TRBJ2-1, with 9 bases matching TRBD1. The germline V gene encodes CDR1 LGHNA and CDR2 YNFKEQ. The CDR3 consists of 16 residues. V lost 4 bases, J lost 7 bases, and 11 bases stayed unmatched. The CDR3 region has the DNA TGTGCCAGCAGCCTTTCCCTGACAGGGGGAGAGAATGAGCAGTTCTTC. Its translation: CASSLSLTGGENEQFF.

Sample share makes this clone medium-sized. The chain combines TRBV5-8 with TRBJ1-5; possible D gene TRBD1, 5 bases. Germline CDR1 SGHTS, CDR2 YDEGEE. This CDR3 contains 15 residues. Between the trimmed V and J ends, which lost 4 bases and 4 bases, there was a span of 15 bases. The CDR3 is CASSQGTVGNQPQHF. The CDR3 DNA follows: TGTGCCAGCAGCCAAGGGACGGTGGGTAATCAGCCCCAGCATTTT.

The V gene is TRBV29-1, the J gene TRBJ2-3; D gene uncertain. Trimming left V 2 bases short and J 1 base short, with 4 bases between. Germline assignment: CDR1 SQVTM and CDR2 ANQGSEA. This CDR3 is 12 amino acids long. This CDR3 reads CSVEYRTDTQYF. In DNA form, the CDR3 reads TGCAGCGTTGAATACCGCACAGATACGCAGTATTTT.

The gene calls are TRBV28 and TRBJ2-7; 8 bases are shared with TRBD2. V trimming: 8 bases; J trimming: 2 bases; junction bases outside the gene matches: 11. The CDR3 runs 15 residues. CDR1 is MDHEN, CDR2 SYDVKM, per germline. CDR3 nucleotides: TGTGCCAGCTATGACGGTGGAGCGGGGGCCTACGAGCAGTACTTC. Translation: CASYDGGAGAYEQYF.

This chain joins TRBV28 and TRBJ1-1; the D is unclear. This CDR3 region has 12 residues. Germline CDR1 reads MDHEN; CDR2 reads SYDVKM. Trimming removed 8 bases at V and 4 bases at J, with 11 bases between. CDR3 loop: CASYVEGTEAFF. The CDR3 nucleotides are TGTGCCAGCTACGTAGAGGGCACTGAAGCTTTCTTT.

Only one count was recorded for this clone. Other DNA sequences within the sample encode an identical CDR3. V usage is TRBV7-9 and J usage is TRBJ2-7; D unresolved. In germline, CDR1 is SEHNR, CDR2 FQNEAQ (reference sequence). This CDR3 spans 12 amino acids. With 0 bases removed from V and 4 bases from J, the gap between germline ends came to 4 bases. CDR3 nucleotides: TGTGCCAGCAGCTTAGCTACGTACGAGCAGTACTTC. Translated: CASSLATYEQYF. The variable domain in full, completed from reference TRBV7-9 and TRBJ2-7, reads DTGVSQNPRHKITKRGQNVTFRCDPISEHNRLYWYRQTLGQGPEFLTYFQNEAQLEKSRLLSDRFSAERPKGSFSTLEIQRTEQGDSAMYLCASSLATYEQYFGPGTRLTVT.

V usage is TRBV2 and J usage is TRBJ1-4, with 7 positions matching TRBD1. Trimming at V came to 6 bases and at J to 8 bases, leaving 12 bases not matched to a gene. The CDR3 has 15 amino acids. Germline CDR1 SNHLY, CDR2 FYNNEI. The CDR3 sequence is CASSSVGQAQEKLFF. The DNA of the CDR3 is TGTGCCAGCAGCTCGGTTGGACAGGCCCAAGAAAAACTGTTTTTT.

This chain connects TRBV7-2 to TRBJ2-3; TRBD2 matches 9 bases. Trimming cost V 2 bases and J 4 bases; bases outside gene matches: 10. The CDR3 extends over 17 amino acids. Germline CDR1 is SGHTA and CDR2 is FQGNSA. The CDR3 DNA is TGTGCCAGCAGCTTAAGGTTCGGTAGCGGGAGCGCAGATACGCAGTATTTT. Residues: CASSLRFGSGSADTQYF.

The CDR3 DNA sequence: TGTGCCAGCAGCTTAGAACTAGCGGTCTACAATGAGCAGTTCTTC. It is translated as CASSLELAVYNEQFF. The genes are TRBV7-6 and TRBJ2-1; the match to TRBD2 covers 8 bases. The CDR3 loop spans 15 amino acids. Losses at the gene ends were 1 base for V and 3 bases for J; bases not matched to a gene: 2. Germline CDR1 is SGHVS and CDR2 is FNYEAQ.

The rearrangement joins TRBV18 to TRBJ1-1, with D possibly matching TRBD1 (5 bases). Trimming removed 2 bases from V and 1 base from J, with 5 bases in between. Germline CDR1 is KGHSH and CDR2 is LQKENI. The CDR3 extends over 13 amino acids. The DNA of the CDR3 is TGTGCCAGCTCACCAGGGGCGAACACTGAAGCTTTCTTT. Translation: CASSPGANTEAFF.

The CDR3 loop reads CASGRQGETQYF. CDR3 DNA sequence: TGTGCCAGCGGAAGACAGGGAGAGACCCAGTACTTC. This chain connects TRBV6-6 to TRBJ2-5; TRBD1 agrees at 7 bases. The CDR3 loop spans 12 amino acids. CDR1 MNHNY and CDR2 SVGAGI come from the germline V gene (reference sequence). The J segment lost 4 bases and the V segment lost 8 bases, leaving 4 bases of the junction unmatched.

This clone was detected only a few times. J is TRBJ2-3 and V is TRBV5-1, with TRBD1 as a possible D gene (6 bases). Germline assignment: CDR1 SGHRS and CDR2 YFSETQ. The CDR3 spans 14 residues. Trimming removed 2 bases from V and 2 bases from J, with 9 bases in between. CDR3 residues: CASSLQGHTDTQYF. CDR3 coding DNA: TGCGCCAGCAGCTTACAGGGCCACACAGATACGCAGTATTTT.

The chain recombines TRBV4-1 with TRBJ1-5; D is perhaps TRBD1 (5 bases). V was cut by 2 bases and J by 7 bases, with 12 bases left in between. Per the germline V gene, CDR1 is MGHRA and CDR2 is YSYEKL. CDR3 size: 14 residues. The CDR3 sequence is CASSQLTGSQPQHF. Written as DNA, the CDR3 is TGCGCCAGCAGCCAACTTACAGGTTCCCAGCCCCAGCATTTT.

V gene TRBV28 combines with J gene TRBJ2-5; D gene unclear. The J call may be mistaken, given a closer DNA end match to TRBJ2-7. The CDR3 covers 11 residues. Germline V gene sequence: CDR1 MDHEN, CDR2 SYDVKM. The CDR3 loop reads CASSLLFEQYF. The CDR3 region has the DNA TGTGCCAGCAGTCTCCTATTCGAGCAGTACTTC.

This chain uses TRBV28 with TRBJ2-1; D may match TRBD1 or TRBD2 (6 bases each). Trimming stripped 7 bases from V and 10 bases from J, with 23 bases between. Germline CDR1 is MDHEN and CDR2 is SYDVKM. This CDR3 comprises 15 residues. The DNA for the CDR3 is TGTGCCAGCATCACAGGGTGGGGGAGGATGCGGGAGCAGTTCTTC. Protein sequence: CASITGWGRMREQFF.

The chain recombines TRBV5-1 with TRBJ2-7, with D possibly matching TRBD1 (5 bases). The CDR3 sequence is 14 residues long. V gave up 0 bases and J gave up 6 bases, with 13 bases separating them. Germline CDR1 is SGHRS and CDR2 is YFSETQ. The CDR3 protein is CASSLEGVTGEQYF. CDR3 nucleotide sequence: TGCGCCAGCAGCTTGGAAGGGGTTACGGGCGAGCAGTACTTC.

This chain connects TRBV18 to TRBJ1-4; the D gene is possibly TRBD1 (6 bases). The germline CDR1 and CDR2 sequences are KGHSH and LQKENI. The V end lost 6 bases, the J end lost 8 bases, and 19 bases lay between the germline ends. The CDR3 loop spans 15 amino acids. The CDR3 loop is CASSRNREPGEKLFF. CDR3 nucleotides: TGTGCCAGCTCCCGTAACAGGGAGCCAGGGGAAAAACTGTTTTTT.

The V and J genes are TRBV10-2 and TRBJ2-3; perhaps TRBD1 as D (6 bases). The CDR3 is 13 amino acids. In germline, CDR1 is WSHSY, CDR2 SAAADI. V gave up 7 bases and J gave up 2 bases, with 10 bases separating them. CDR3 region: CASNRDNTDTQYF. Here the CDR3 DNA reads TGCGCCAGCAACAGGGACAACACAGATACGCAGTATTTT.

The chain couples TRBV2 to TRBJ1-1; no definite D call. The CDR3 totals 13 residues. Germline assignment: CDR1 SNHLY and CDR2 FYNNEI. The germline V and J ends were trimmed by 7 bases and 1 base, with 10 bases remaining between them. DNA of the CDR3: TGTGCCAGCACCCGGGGTGGGAACACTGAAGCTTTCTTT. Translation gives CASTRGGNTEAFF.

The rearrangement links TRBV28 to TRBJ2-7; D gene uncertain. This CDR3 has 11 amino acids. CDR1 MDHEN and CDR2 SYDVKM come from the germline V gene. V gave up 5 bases and J gave up 6 bases, with 8 bases separating them. The CDR3 coding sequence is TGTGCCAGCAGTAAGAACTTCGAGCAGTACTTC. It encodes CASSKNFEQYF.

The genes are TRBV4-2 and TRBJ1-5, with a weak D call TRBD1 (6 bases). V lost 1 base, J lost 4 bases, and 14 bases lay in between. Germline CDR1 LGHNA, CDR2 YNFKEQ. This CDR3 is 16 amino acids long. The CDR3 spells CASSQVGRRGNQPQHF. CDR3 bases: TGTGCCAGCAGCCAAGTTGGTCGCAGGGGAAATCAGCCCCAGCATTTT.